Below are 24 T cell receptor beta chains sequenced from a single sample in a study of cytomegalovirus exposure and HLA in healthy donors. The PCR had 60 Vbeta and 13 Jbeta primers. This table comes from immunoSEQ multiplex PCR, and its TCRdb copy is limited to in-frame clones, with some not included. The table lists around 170,000 clones, around 78% of them singletons. Sequenced material: PBMCs. Receptor source: a man between 35 and 55 years old in good health and CMV-seronegative.

In this sample, this clone turned up a few times. CDR3 in amino acids: CASSLKVSEQYF. CDR3 bases: TGTGCCAGCAGCTTAAAAGTCAGCGAGCAGTACTTC. The chain joins TRBV7-9 to TRBJ2-7; D is ambiguous. The V gene's germline CDR1 is SEHNR and CDR2 FQNEAQ (reference sequence). The CDR3 totals 12 residues. The V end lost 2 bases, the J end lost 6 bases, and 8 bases lay between the germline ends.

With regard to this clone: Because it lacks the conserved phenylalanine or tryptophan at the end, this CDR3 is likely a read error. V usage is TRBV5-6 and J usage is TRBJ1-6; 10 bases fit TRBD1. Unmatched junction bases numbered 7, after V lost 9 bases and J lost 7 bases. Germline V gene sequence: CDR1 SGHDT, CDR2 YYEEEE. The CDR3 runs 14 residues. The CDR3 coding sequence is TGTGCCACCTCGCGGGACAGGGGCAATTCACCCCTCCACCTT. Its protein is CATSRDRGNSPLHL.

The chain is built from TRBV9 and TRBJ2-1; 9 nucleotides line up with TRBD2. This CDR3 region has 16 residues. With V trimmed by 4 bases and J by 9 bases, 14 bases remained unmatched. Germline V gene data show CDR1 as SGDLS and CDR2 as YYNGEE. CDR3 DNA sequence: TGTGCCAGCAGCCCCCTGCGGGGGGGTGTTTCAAGTGAGCAGTTCTTC. Translation gives CASSPLRGGVSSEQFF.

The chain couples TRBV6-1 to TRBJ1-6; 10 nucleotides match TRBD1. This CDR3 comprises 15 residues. Germline CDR1 MNHNS, CDR2 SASEGT. The ends lost 4 bases at V and 7 bases at J; junction bases unmatched: 4. CDR3 coding DNA: TGTGCCAGCAGTGTAGGGACAGGGGCGAATTCACCCCTCCACTTT. Translated: CASSVGTGANSPLHF.

V is TRBV5-1 and J is TRBJ1-1, with a possible D match to TRBD1 (5 bases). The length of the CDR3 is 13 residues. Germline CDR1 is SGHRS and CDR2 is YFSETQ. The V end lost 4 bases, the J end lost 1 base, and 8 bases lay between the germline ends. CDR3 sequence reads: CASSAQGNTEAFF. The CDR3 DNA is TGCGCCAGCAGCGCTCAGGGGAACACTGAAGCTTTCTTT.

The chain links TRBV28 to TRBJ2-5, with D uncertain. The CDR3 length is 13 residues. Germline-derived CDR1 and CDR2 are MDHEN and SYDVKM. V was trimmed by 8 bases and J by 5 bases, leaving 15 bases between them. CDR3 sequence reads: CASGPRYRETQYF. The CDR3 DNA sequence: TGTGCCAGCGGGCCAAGGTACCGGGAGACCCAGTACTTC.

This sequence joins TRBV5-1 and TRBJ2-2; 7 bases match TRBD2. CDR1 and CDR2 (germline): SGHRS, YFSETQ. The CDR3 has 14 amino acids. The trim removed 4 bases at V and 1 base at J, leaving 1 base unmatched. CDR3 nucleotide sequence: TGCGCCAGCAGCCCTAGCGGGAACACCGGGGAGCTGTTTTTT. Encoded protein: CASSPSGNTGELFF. The whole variable domain, remainder taken from reference TRBV5-1 and TRBJ2-2, is KAGVTQTPRYLIKTRGQQVTLSCSPISGHRSVSWYQQTPGQGLQFLFEYFSETQRNKGNFPGRFSGRQFSNSRSEMNVSTLELGDSALYLCASSPSGNTGELFFGEGSRLTVL.

The V and J genes are TRBV4-2 and TRBJ2-1, with D possibly TRBD1 on 6 matching bases. Trimming cost V 0 bases and J 4 bases, with 13 bases left between them. The CDR3 contains 16 residues. Germline V gene data show CDR1 as LGHNA and CDR2 as YNFKEQ. The CDR3 region has the DNA TGTGCCAGCAGCCAAGATGAGGGGGAGCGGTACAATGAGCAGTTCTTC. This sequence encodes CASSQDEGERYNEQFF.

V usage is TRBV27 and J usage is TRBJ2-3; possibly TRBD2 for D (6 bases). The germline V and J ends were trimmed by 5 bases and 0 bases, with 21 bases remaining between them. The germline gives CDR1 MNHEY, CDR2 SMNVEV (reference sequence). This CDR3 spans 18 amino acids. CDR3 bases: TGTGCCAGCAGTCCGATCGGTCGGGGCGGGAAGAGCACAGATACGCAGTATTTT. Translation gives CASSPIGRGGKSTDTQYF.

The chain couples TRBV7-4 to TRBJ2-7, with 12 nucleotides matching TRBD2. The V gene's germline CDR1 is SGHVT and CDR2 SQSDAQ. V dropped 4 bases and J dropped 2; count of bases not matched to a gene: 12. The CDR3 is 18 amino acids. The CDR3 sequence: CASSSSGLAGLDTYEQYF. CDR3 bases: TGTGCCAGCAGCTCATCAGGACTAGCGGGATTGGATACCTACGAGCAGTACTTC.

This clone was observed once. V and J are TRBV29-1 and TRBJ2-5; TRBD1 is a possible D gene (6 bases). V was cut by 1 base and J by 5 bases, with 11 bases left in between. The CDR3 length is 13 residues. From germline, CDR1 is SQVTM and CDR2 ANQGSEA. CDR3 nucleotide sequence: TGCAGCGTTGAAGTGGGGGCAGGGGAGACCCAGTACTTC. Protein: CSVEVGAGETQYF.

The chain links TRBV29-1 to TRBJ2-1; 10 bases are shared with TRBD2. The V segment lost 5 bases and the J segment 0 bases; nucleotides outside the gene matches: 4. The germline CDR1 and CDR2 sequences are SQVTM and ANQGSEA. This CDR3 is 15 amino acids long. The DNA of the CDR3 is TGCAGCGTTTGGGGACTAGCGAGCTCCTACAATGAGCAGTTCTTC. Protein: CSVWGLASSYNEQFF.

Points on this clone: The same CDR3 also results from other DNA sequences found in this sample. CDR3 coding DNA: TGTGCCACCTCCAAGAGGGCAGGAGGAAACACCATATATTTT. Translating it yields CATSKRAGGNTIYF. The rearrangement links TRBV6-5 to TRBJ1-3; D not resolved. The V gene's germline CDR1 is MNHEY and CDR2 SVGAGI. Trimming removed 10 bases at V and 4 bases at J, with 17 bases between. This CDR3 contains 14 residues.

The rearrangement uses TRBV7-9 and TRBJ2-1; 12 bases are shared with TRBD2. Germline trimming cut 6 bases from V and 6 bases from J; bases unmatched to any gene: 9. Germline V gives CDR1 SEHNR, CDR2 FQNEAQ (reference sequence). The CDR3 spans 16 residues. CDR3: CASSSPLAGGPNEQFF. The DNA of the CDR3 is TGTGCCAGCAGTTCCCCTCTAGCGGGAGGGCCCAATGAGCAGTTCTTC. Variable domain in full (rest from reference TRBV7-9 and TRBJ2-1): DTGVSQNPRHKITKRGQNVTFRCDPISEHNRLYWYRQTLGQGPEFLTYFQNEAQLEKSRLLSDRFSAERPKGSFSTLEIQRTEQGDSAMYLCASSSPLAGGPNEQFFGPGTRLTVL.

The rearrangement joins TRBV5-1 to TRBJ2-5; D possibly corresponds to TRBD2 (6 bases). The assigned J gene may be wrong: the sequence end matches TRBJ2-7 better. Germline assignment: CDR1 SGHRS and CDR2 YFSETQ. The CDR3 extends over 13 amino acids. CDR3 sequence (DNA): TGCGCCAGCAGCCCTAGCGAGAACTACGAGCAGTACTTC. Encoded protein: CASSPSENYEQYF.

The V call is TRBV2, the J call TRBJ2-7, with 12 bases fitting TRBD2. The germline gives CDR1 SNHLY, CDR2 FYNNEI. The V segment lost 7 bases and the J segment 6 bases; nucleotides outside the gene matches: 7. This CDR3 contains 14 residues. CDR3 sequence reads: CASKGLAGFGEQYF. CDR3 DNA sequence: TGTGCCAGCAAAGGACTAGCGGGATTTGGCGAGCAGTACTTC.

This clone was seen just once. The chain employs TRBV30 and TRBJ1-3, with D maybe TRBD1 (6 bases). Trimming left V 0 bases short and J 0 bases short, with 9 bases between. Germline CDR1 and CDR2: GTSNPN and SVGIG (reference sequence). The CDR3 loop spans 15 amino acids. DNA for the CDR3: TGTGCCTGGAGTGTAACAGGGCTCTCTGGAAACACCATATATTTT. Residues: CAWSVTGLSGNTIYF.

With regard to this clone: One junction end does not reproduce the germline sequence, and a read error may be involved. The genes are TRBV7-9 and TRBJ2-7, with 11 bases fitting TRBD1. Germline V lookup: CDR1 SEHNR, CDR2 FQNEAQ (reference sequence). CDR3 length equals 13 residues. In DNA, the CDR3 is TGTTCCAGCAGCTCCGCCGGACAGGGGGCAGGGTACTTC. Translation gives CSSSSAGQGAGYF. Supplemented by reference TRBV7-9 and TRBJ2-7, the full variable domain reads DTGVSQNPRHKITKRGQNVTFRCDPISEHNRLYWYRQTLGQGPEFLTYFQNEAQLEKSRLLSDRFSAERPKGSFSTLEIQRTEQGDSAMYLCSSSSAGQGAGYFGPGTRLTVT.

The chain has TRBV7-3 and TRBJ1-4; D gene uncertain. CDR1 is SGHTA, CDR2 FQGTGA, per germline. Trimming removed 5 bases from V and 8 bases from J, with 12 bases in between. This CDR3 has 13 residues. The CDR3 DNA reads TGTGCCAGCAGCGACGAACCGGGGGAAAAACTGTTTTTT. Its protein is CASSDEPGEKLFF.

This chain joins TRBV7-3 and TRBJ2-7, with 7 bases matching TRBD2. This CDR3 comprises 15 residues. The V and J ends lost 5 bases and 4 bases, in that order; junction bases with no gene match: 11. CDR1 and CDR2 (germline): SGHTA, FQGTGA. The CDR3 DNA is TGTGCCAGCAGCCCCGGCCGGACTAGATCTTACGAGCAGTACTTC. Translating it yields CASSPGRTRSYEQYF.

This clone was picked up one time. This chain joins TRBV9 and TRBJ1-6; 7 positions agree with TRBD1. CDR3 length equals 20 residues. The V gene's germline CDR1 is SGDLS and CDR2 YYNGEE. With 0 bases clipped from V and 0 bases from J, the junction kept 12 bases outside the gene matches. The CDR3 sequence is CASSVEGQKGGSSYNSPLHF. The DNA of the CDR3 is TGTGCCAGCAGCGTAGAGGGACAGAAAGGGGGAAGCTCCTATAATTCACCCCTCCACTTT. Supplemented by reference TRBV9 and TRBJ1-6, the full variable domain reads DSGVTQTPKHLITATGQRVTLRCSPRSGDLSVYWYQQSLDQGLQFLIQYYNGEERAKGNILERFSAQQFPDLHSELNLSSLELGDSALYFCASSVEGQKGGSSYNSPLHFGNGTRLTVT.

The chain has TRBV6-6 and TRBJ2-7, with unresolved D. The CDR3 consists of 15 residues. Germline V gene sequence: CDR1 MNHNY, CDR2 SVGAGI (reference sequence). The V and J ends lost 10 bases and 5 bases respectively, with 24 bases between them. In DNA, the CDR3 is TGTGCCACCCGCACCGACTCCGAGAGAACCCACGAGCAGTACTTC. This sequence encodes CATRTDSERTHEQYF.

This chain uses TRBV11-2 with TRBJ1-2; TRBD1 agrees at 7 bases. J lost 5 bases, V lost 3 bases, and 12 bases had no gene match. Germline V gene data show CDR1 as SGHAT and CDR2 as FQNNGV. The CDR3 contains 16 residues. CDR3 coding DNA: TGTGCCAGCAGCTTGATCCGGGACAGATTTTCATATGGCTACACCTTC. Translation gives CASSLIRDRFSYGYTF.

The CDR3 DNA reads TGCAGCGTTGAAGATCTAACGGGGAGGTACAATGAGCAGTTCTTC. It translates to CSVEDLTGRYNEQFF. The V call is TRBV29-1, the J call TRBJ2-1; the D gene is possibly TRBD2 (6 bases). The CDR3 totals 15 residues. CDR1 and CDR2 from the germline V gene are SQVTM and ANQGSEA. The V gene lost 0 bases and the J gene lost 4 bases, with 13 bases spanning the gap.